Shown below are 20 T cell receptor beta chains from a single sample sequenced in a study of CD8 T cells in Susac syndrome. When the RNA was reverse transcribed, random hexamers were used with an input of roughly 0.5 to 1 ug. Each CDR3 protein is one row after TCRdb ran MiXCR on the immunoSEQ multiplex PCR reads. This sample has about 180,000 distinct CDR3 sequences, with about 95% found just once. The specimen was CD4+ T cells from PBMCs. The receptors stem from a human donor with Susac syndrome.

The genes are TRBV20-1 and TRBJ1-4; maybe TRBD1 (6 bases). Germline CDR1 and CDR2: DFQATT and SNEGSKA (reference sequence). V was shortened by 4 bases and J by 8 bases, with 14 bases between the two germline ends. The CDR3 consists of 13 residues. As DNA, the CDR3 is TGCAGTGCTACCCTGGCGGGGGCGGAAAAACTGTTTTTT. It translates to CSATLAGAEKLFF.

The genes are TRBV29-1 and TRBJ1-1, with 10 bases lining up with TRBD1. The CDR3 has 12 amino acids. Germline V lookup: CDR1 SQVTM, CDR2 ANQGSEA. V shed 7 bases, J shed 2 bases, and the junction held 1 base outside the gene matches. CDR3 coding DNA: TGCAGCGGGGACAGGGGAAACACTGAAGCTTTCTTT. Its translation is CSGDRGNTEAFF.

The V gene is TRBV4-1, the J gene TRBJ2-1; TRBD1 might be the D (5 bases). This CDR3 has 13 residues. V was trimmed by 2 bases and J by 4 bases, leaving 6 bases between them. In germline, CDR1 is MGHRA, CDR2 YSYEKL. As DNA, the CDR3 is TGCGCCAGCAGCCAAACAGGTTACAATGAGCAGTTCTTC. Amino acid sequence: CASSQTGYNEQFF.

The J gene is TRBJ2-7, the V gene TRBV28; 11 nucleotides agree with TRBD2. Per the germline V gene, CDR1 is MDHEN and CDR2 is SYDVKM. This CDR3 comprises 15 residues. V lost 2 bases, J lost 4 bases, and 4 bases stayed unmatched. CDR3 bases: TGTGCCAGCAGTTTAAGACTAGCGGGACTTTACGAGCAGTACTTC. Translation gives CASSLRLAGLYEQYF.

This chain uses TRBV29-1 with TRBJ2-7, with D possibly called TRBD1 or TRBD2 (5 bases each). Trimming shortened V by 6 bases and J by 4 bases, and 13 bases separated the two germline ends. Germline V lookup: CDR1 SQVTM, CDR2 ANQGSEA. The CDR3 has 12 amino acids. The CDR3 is CSVQGTGYEQYF. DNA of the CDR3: TGCAGCGTCCAAGGGACGGGATACGAGCAGTACTTC.

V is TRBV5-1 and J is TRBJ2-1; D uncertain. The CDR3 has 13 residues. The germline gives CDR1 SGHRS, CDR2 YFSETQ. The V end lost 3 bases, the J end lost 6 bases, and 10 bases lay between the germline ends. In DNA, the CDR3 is TGCGCCAGCAGCTCGACTGCTAGCAATGAGCAGTTCTTC. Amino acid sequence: CASSSTASNEQFF.

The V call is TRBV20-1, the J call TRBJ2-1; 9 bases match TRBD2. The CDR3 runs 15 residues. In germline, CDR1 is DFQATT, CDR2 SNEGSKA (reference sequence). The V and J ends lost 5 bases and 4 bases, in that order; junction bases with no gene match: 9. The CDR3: CSAPITSGRYNEQFF. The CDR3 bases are TGCAGTGCTCCGATTACTAGCGGGCGATACAATGAGCAGTTCTTC.

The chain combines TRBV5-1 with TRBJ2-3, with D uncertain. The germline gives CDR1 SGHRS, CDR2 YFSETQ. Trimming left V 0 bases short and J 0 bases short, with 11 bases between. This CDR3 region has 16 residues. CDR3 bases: TGCGCCAGCAGCTTGGAGGTCTACCGGAGCACAGATACGCAGTATTTT. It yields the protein CASSLEVYRSTDTQYF.

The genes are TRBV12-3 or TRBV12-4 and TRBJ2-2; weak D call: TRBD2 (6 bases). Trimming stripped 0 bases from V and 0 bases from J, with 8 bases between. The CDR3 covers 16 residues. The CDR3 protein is CASSLAGTANTGELFF. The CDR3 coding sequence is TGTGCCAGCAGTTTAGCGGGGACTGCGAACACCGGGGAGCTGTTTTTT.

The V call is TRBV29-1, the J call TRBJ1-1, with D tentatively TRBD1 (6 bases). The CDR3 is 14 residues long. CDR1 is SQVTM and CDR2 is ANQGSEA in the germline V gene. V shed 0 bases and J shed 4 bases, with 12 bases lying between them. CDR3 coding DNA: TGCAGCGTTGAAGAGGCAACAGGGATCACTGAAGCTTTCTTT. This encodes CSVEEATGITEAFF.

In DNA form, the CDR3 reads TGTGCCAGCAGCCCATTAGCGGGAGGGATCCAAGAGACCCAGTACTTC. It codes for CASSPLAGGIQETQYF. The chain is built from TRBV14 and TRBJ2-5; 11 nucleotides agree with TRBD2. The CDR3 has 16 amino acids. V shed 4 bases and J 1 base; nucleotides not matched to a gene: 5. CDR1 and CDR2 (germline): SGHDN, FVKESK.

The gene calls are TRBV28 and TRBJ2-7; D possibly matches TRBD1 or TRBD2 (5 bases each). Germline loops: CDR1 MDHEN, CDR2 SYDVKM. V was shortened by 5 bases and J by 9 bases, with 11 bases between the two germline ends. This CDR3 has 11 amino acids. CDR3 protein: CASSAPRGQYF. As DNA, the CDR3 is TGTGCCAGCAGTGCCCCGAGGGGGCAGTACTTC. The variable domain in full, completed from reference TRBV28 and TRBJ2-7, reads DVKVTQSSRYLVKRTGEKVFLECVQDMDHENMFWYRQDPGLGLRLIYFSYDVKMKEKGDIPEGYSVSREKKERFSLILESASTNQTSMYLCASSAPRGQYFGPGTRLTVT.

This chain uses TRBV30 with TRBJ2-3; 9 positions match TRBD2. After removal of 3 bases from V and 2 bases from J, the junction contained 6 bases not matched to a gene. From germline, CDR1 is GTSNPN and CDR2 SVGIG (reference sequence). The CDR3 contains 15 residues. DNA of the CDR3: TGTGCCTGGAGCCCCGGGACTAGCCTCACAGATACGCAGTATTTT. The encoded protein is CAWSPGTSLTDTQYF. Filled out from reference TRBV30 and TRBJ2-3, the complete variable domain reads SQTIHQWPATLVQPVGSPLSLECTVEGTSNPNLYWYRQAAGRGLQLLFYSVGIGQISSEVPQNLSASRPQDRQFILSSKKLLLSDSGFYLCAWSPGTSLTDTQYFGPGTRLTVL.

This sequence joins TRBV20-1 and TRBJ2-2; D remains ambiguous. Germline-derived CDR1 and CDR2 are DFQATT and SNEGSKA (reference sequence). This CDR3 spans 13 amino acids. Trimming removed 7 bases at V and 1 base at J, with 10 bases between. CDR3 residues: CSVSGLNTGELFF. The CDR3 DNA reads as TGCAGTGTGTCCGGTCTGAACACCGGGGAGCTGTTTTTT.

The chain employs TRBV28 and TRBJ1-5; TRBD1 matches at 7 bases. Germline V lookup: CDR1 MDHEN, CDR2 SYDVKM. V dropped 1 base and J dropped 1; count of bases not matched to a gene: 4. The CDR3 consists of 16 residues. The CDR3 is CASSLLWDSSNQPQHF. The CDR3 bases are TGTGCCAGCAGTTTATTGTGGGACAGCAGCAATCAGCCCCAGCATTTT. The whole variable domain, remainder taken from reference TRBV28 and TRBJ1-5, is DVKVTQSSRYLVKRTGEKVFLECVQDMDHENMFWYRQDPGLGLRLIYFSYDVKMKEKGDIPEGYSVSREKKERFSLILESASTNQTSMYLCASSLLWDSSNQPQHFGDGTRLSIL.

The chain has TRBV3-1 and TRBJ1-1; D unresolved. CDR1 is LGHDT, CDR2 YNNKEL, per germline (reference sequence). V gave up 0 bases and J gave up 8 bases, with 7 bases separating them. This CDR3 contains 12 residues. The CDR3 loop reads CASSQDWGEAFF. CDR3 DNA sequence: TGTGCCAGCAGCCAAGATTGGGGAGAAGCTTTCTTT.

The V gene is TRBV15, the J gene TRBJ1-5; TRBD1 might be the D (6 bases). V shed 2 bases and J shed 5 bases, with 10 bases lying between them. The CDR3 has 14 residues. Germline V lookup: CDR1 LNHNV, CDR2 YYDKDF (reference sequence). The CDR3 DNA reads TGTGCCACCAGCAGAATGGGGGGCGATCAGCCCCAGCATTTT. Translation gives CATSRMGGDQPQHF.

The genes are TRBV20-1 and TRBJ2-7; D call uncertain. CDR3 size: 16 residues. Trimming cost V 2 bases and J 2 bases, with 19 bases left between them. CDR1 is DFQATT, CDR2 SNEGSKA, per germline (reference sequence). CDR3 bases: TGCAGTGCTAGATTATCTGAGGAGATTACAACCTACGAGCAGTACTTC. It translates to CSARLSEEITTYEQYF.

CDR3 sequence reads: CATSRDLGSGANVLTF. CDR3 bases: TGTGCCACCAGCAGAGATCTGGGCTCTGGGGCCAACGTCCTGACTTTC. The chain combines TRBV15 with TRBJ2-6, with unresolved D. The V and J ends lost 0 bases and 0 bases respectively, with 6 bases between them. Germline V gene lookup returns CDR1 LNHNV and CDR2 YYDKDF (reference sequence). The CDR3 is made up of 16 amino acids. Full variable domain (outside the CDR3, taken from reference TRBV15 and TRBJ2-6): DAMVIQNPRYQVTQFGKPVTLSCSQTLNHNVMYWYQQKSSQAPKLLFHYYDKDFNNEADTPDNFQSRRPNTSFCFLDIRSPGLGDTAMYLCATSRDLGSGANVLTFGAGSRLTVL.

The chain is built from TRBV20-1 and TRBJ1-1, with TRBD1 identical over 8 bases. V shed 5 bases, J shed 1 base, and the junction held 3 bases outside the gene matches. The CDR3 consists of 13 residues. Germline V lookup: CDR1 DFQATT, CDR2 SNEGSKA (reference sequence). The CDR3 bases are TGCAGTGCTCGGGACAGGTCGAACACTGAAGCTTTCTTT. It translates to CSARDRSNTEAFF.